These T cell receptor beta chains were read from a single sample in a study of T cells in localized non-small cell lung cancer. Profiled with immunoSEQ multiplex PCR; TCRdb holds only in-frame clones, not every one. The repertoire holds about 59,000 clones, with over 85% as singletons. The sample in question was peripheral blood, obtained before any cancer treatment. Source of these receptors: a man aged 40 to 70 with stage I squamous cell lung carcinoma. The CDR3 runs from the conserved cysteine through the conserved F or W. A D gene is named only where the DNA matches it firmly. Expanded clones get a size class; other rows say once, few or many, or leave the size out.

.	TRBJ2-1	.	TRBV6-6	CATGTPLYGEQFF	TGTGCCACCGGGACCCCACTCTACGGTGAGCAGTTCTTC
.	TRBJ1-1	.	TRBV5-4	CASSPSYSGNTEAFF	TGTGCCAGCAGTCCCAGTTATTCGGGGAACACTGAAGCTTTCTTT
.	TRBJ2-5	TRBD1	TRBV5-1	CATSSGGSRETQYF	TGCGCCACCAGCTCAGGGGGCTCACGAGAGACCCAGTACTTC
.	TRBJ2-7	.	TRBV19	CASSIGQGSEQYF	TGTGCCAGTAGTATCGGGCAGGGGAGCGAGCAGTACTTC
.	TRBJ2-5	.	TRBV6-1	CASSEAGADETQYF	TGTGCCAGCAGTGAAGCGGGAGCTGACGAGACCCAGTACTTC
once	TRBJ2-1	TRBD1	TRBV28	CASRPTGAAYNEQFF	TGTGCCAGCAGGCCCACAGGGGCGGCCTACAATGAGCAGTTCTTC
.	TRBJ2-5	.	TRBV7-2	CASSLAGAQETQYF	TGTGCCAGCAGCTTAGCGGGGGCACAAGAGACCCAGTACTTC
.	TRBJ2-7	TRBD1	TRBV5-1	CASSWGTGSYEQYF	TGCGCCAGCAGCTGGGGGACAGGGTCCTACGAGCAGTACTTC
.	TRBJ2-5	.	TRBV29-1	CSARARGYAETQYF	TGCAGCGCCAGAGCGCGGGGTTATGCAGAGACCCAGTACTTC
.	TRBJ2-2	TRBD1	TRBV7-3	CASSRQGDTGELFF	TGTGCCAGCAGCCGACAGGGAGACACCGGGGAGCTGTTTTTT
once	TRBJ1-5	.	TRBV7-6	CASSQLNNQPQHF	TGTGCCAGCAGCCAGTTAAACAATCAGCCCCAGCATTTT
.	TRBJ2-7	.	TRBV6-5	CASSYSGGFGYEQYF	TGTGCCAGCAGTTACTCAGGAGGGTTTGGGTACGAGCAGTACTTC
.	TRBJ1-4	.	TRBV15	CATSRAGQANEKLFF	TGTGCCACCAGCAGAGCAGGTCAGGCTAATGAAAAACTGTTTTTT
.	TRBJ2-1	.	TRBV6-5	CASSYSGGSGEQFF	TGTGCCAGCAGTTACTCCGGGGGTTCAGGTGAGCAGTTCTTC
.	TRBJ2-7	.	TRBV5-1	CARSREGIHYEQYF	TGCGCCAGGAGCCGAGAAGGGATTCACTACGAGCAGTACTTC
.	TRBJ1-1	.	TRBV20-1	CSATRDIEAFF	TGCAGTGCTACCCGCGACATTGAAGCTTTCTTT
.	TRBJ2-7	.	TRBV7-9	CASRKQRTPSYEQYF	TGTGCCAGCAGGAAACAACGGACACCCTCCTACGAGCAGTACTTC
.	TRBJ2-7	TRBD1	TRBV10-1	CASSEGTGANNEQYF	TGCGCCAGCAGTGAGGGGACAGGGGCGAACAACGAGCAGTACTTC
.	TRBJ2-7	.	TRBV7-2	CASSLVGLSGSYEQYF	TGTGCCAGCAGCTTAGTAGGGCTAAGCGGGTCCTACGAGCAGTACTTC
.	TRBJ2-7	.	TRBV30	CAWGDTVYEQYF	TGTGCCTGGGGTGATACCGTCTACGAGCAGTACTTC
.	TRBJ1-2	.	TRBV10-3	CAISGSGSDGYTF	TGTGCCATCAGTGGGTCGGGGTCGGATGGCTACACCTTC
.	TRBJ1-1	TRBD1	TRBV29-1	CSAVTGVGTEAFF	TGCAGCGCGGTGACAGGGGTTGGCACTGAAGCTTTCTTT
.	TRBJ2-5	.	TRBV5-1	CASRPLGPGWETQYF	TGCGCCAGCAGACCCTTAGGGCCAGGGTGGGAGACCCAGTACTTC
.	TRBJ2-4	.	TRBV21-1	CASSKEGRQAKNIQYF	TGTGCCAGCAGCAAAGAAGGGCGGCAAGCCAAAAACATTCAGTACTTC
few	TRBJ1-5	.	TRBV13	CASSLYGAWNQPQHF	TGTGCCAGCAGCTTATACGGGGCTTGGAATCAGCCCCAGCATTTT
.	TRBJ2-6	.	TRBV9	CASSVGDSGANVLTF	TGTGCCAGCAGCGTTGGAGACTCTGGGGCCAACGTCCTGACTTTC